This T cell receptor (beta chain) was recorded in a study of T cell repertoires in cytomegalovirus infection. Turning to the study itself: Peptides in the study included HLA-C-restricted and HLA-B-restricted CMV epitopes. Both CMV infection and a matching HLA type were indicated by public TCR beta signatures.

TCRdb fed the reads into MiXCR, producing one record per CDR3 protein. Altogether about 280,000 distinct CDR3 sequences are present, about 20% being singletons, with the ten largest covering approximately 19%. This clonotype was detected ten times or more. Its antigen is not known. Study-wide points: Clonotype analysis showed dominance of the ex vivo response by HLA-C-restricted CMV-specific TCR beta clonotypes.

The CDR3 spans 16 residues. The germline CDR1 and CDR2 sequences are SGHTA and FQGNSA. With 5 bases clipped from V and 4 bases from J, the junction kept 12 bases outside the gene matches. This clonotype was obtained from a human donor in good health (CMV status not recorded). Some clones in this sample may be carry-over from other donors' samples. Specimen: cultured PBMCs, collected from culture after CMV antigen stimulation. This chain joins TRBV7-2 and TRBJ2-5; TRBD2 matches at 8 bases. For the CDR3, the DNA is TGTGCCAGCAGCCCCGGGGGGGCTAGCGGAAGAGAGACCCAGTACTTC. Its translation is CASSPGGASGRETQYF. The full variable domain, with the rest looked up from reference TRBV7-2 and TRBJ2-5, is GAGVSQSPSNKVTEKGKDVELRCDPISGHTALYWYRQSLGQGLEFLIYFQGNSAPDKSGLPSDRFSAERTGGSVSTLTIQRTQQEDSAVYLCASSPGGASGRETQYFGPGTRLLVL.